Listed below are T cell receptor beta chains from one sample, sequenced in a study of T cell responses to AZD1222 COVID-19 vaccine. Profiling relied on immunoSEQ multiplex PCR, and the TCRdb table lists in-frame clones only, not all of them. This sample has some 170,000 clones; around 90% occur once, and the top ten carry approximately 1.6%. The source was peripheral blood, collected on day 0 of AZD1222 vaccination. The receptors were sampled from an adult in good health. Both conserved end residues are part of each CDR3.

J: TRBJ2-3
V: TRBV15
CDR3: CATSRDGGTDTQYF

J: TRBJ1-5
V: TRBV6-1
CDR3: CASSERQDNQPQHF

J: TRBJ2-3
V: TRBV7-3
CDR3: CASSPPDTQYF

J: TRBJ1-5
V: TRBV6-6
CDR3: CASQQGLDQPQHF

J: TRBJ2-1
V: TRBV6-6
CDR3: CATTGTSSSYNEQFF

J: TRBJ2-6
V: TRBV6-1
CDR3: CASSEDLQGSGANVLTF

J: TRBJ2-2
V: TRBV3-1/TRBV3-2
CDR3: CASSQLLFGGGDTGELFF

J: TRBJ2-1
V: TRBV9
CDR3: CASSVDLQGGQFF

J: TRBJ1-5
V: TRBV20-1
CDR3: CSASRGYGQPQHF

J: TRBJ2-2
V: TRBV5-5
CDR3: CASSIVSQEGGELFF

J: TRBJ1-5
V: TRBV5-8
CDR3: CASSSGQGPGQPQHF

J: TRBJ2-2
V: TRBV7-3
CDR3: CASSLTVITGELFF

J: TRBJ1-3
V: TRBV5-5
CDR3: CASSPRQVFSGNTIYF

J: TRBJ1-1
V: TRBV18
CDR3: CASSPKPTSSYNTEAFF

J: TRBJ2-1
V: TRBV6-6
CDR3: CASSYVPGEYNEQFF

J: TRBJ2-5
V: TRBV7-2
CDR3: CASSAEPQETQYF

J: TRBJ2-2
V: TRBV7-3
CDR3: CASSRLAQTGELFF

J: TRBJ2-7
V: TRBV19
CDR3: CASSSGTVPWSYEQYF

J: TRBJ2-3
V: TRBV5-1
CDR3: CASSNHLKGAHSEQYF

J: TRBJ1-4
V: TRBV25-1
CDR3: CASSPQTGDNEKLFF

J: TRBJ2-1
V: TRBV9
CDR3: CASSPLRGADNEQFF

J: TRBJ2-1
V: TRBV18
CDR3: CASSRLAGVGYNEQFF

J: TRBJ2-5
V: TRBV6-6
CDR3: CASRDRVLGQETQYF

J: TRBJ1-3
V: TRBV6-5
CDR3: CASTRGLGGNTIYF

J: TRBJ2-7
V: TRBV2
CDR3: CASSASGSNGEQYF

J: TRBJ1-1
V: TRBV5-8
CDR3: CASSFILSWTGTNTEAFF

J: TRBJ1-2
V: TRBV3-1/TRBV3-2
CDR3: CASSSGTVNYGYTF

J: TRBJ2-7
V: TRBV4-3
CDR3: CASSPGLGEPGQYF

J: TRBJ2-5
V: TRBV18
CDR3: CASSEQETQYF

J: TRBJ1-5
V: TRBV2
CDR3: CASTVGGGNQPQHF

J: TRBJ2-5
V: TRBV7-8
CDR3: CASSFSGRAETQYF

J: TRBJ2-5
V: TRBV6-5
CDR3: CASSYAGDPWETQYF

J: TRBJ1-3
V: TRBV5-6
CDR3: CASSLVTKGNTIYF

J: TRBJ2-1
V: TRBV4-1
CDR3: CASSQPRGSSYNEQFF

J: TRBJ2-1
V: TRBV12-3/TRBV12-4
CDR3: CADNSQRDNEQFF

J: TRBJ2-7
V: TRBV30
CDR3: CAWSKLAGGGEQYF

J: TRBJ2-1
V: TRBV24-1
CDR3: CATRAAGGPGEQFF

J: TRBJ1-3
V: TRBV5-1
CDR3: CASSPRTGAISGNTIYF

J: TRBJ2-5
V: TRBV30
CDR3: CAWSATGTQYF

J: TRBJ1-2
V: TRBV7-9
CDR3: CASSLGGGPRGYTF

J: TRBJ2-1
V: TRBV7-2
CDR3: CASSLAVLAGEVEQFF

J: TRBJ1-2
V: TRBV7-9
CDR3: CASSPDRGAYGYTF

J: TRBJ1-6
V: TRBV7-9
CDR3: CASSLGTDNSPLHF

J: TRBJ2-5
V: TRBV29-1
CDR3: CSVELDRATQETQYF

J: TRBJ1-5
V: TRBV10-1
CDR3: CASGQPQHF

J: TRBJ1-6
V: TRBV5-1
CDR3: CASSLKTTDAGSPLHF